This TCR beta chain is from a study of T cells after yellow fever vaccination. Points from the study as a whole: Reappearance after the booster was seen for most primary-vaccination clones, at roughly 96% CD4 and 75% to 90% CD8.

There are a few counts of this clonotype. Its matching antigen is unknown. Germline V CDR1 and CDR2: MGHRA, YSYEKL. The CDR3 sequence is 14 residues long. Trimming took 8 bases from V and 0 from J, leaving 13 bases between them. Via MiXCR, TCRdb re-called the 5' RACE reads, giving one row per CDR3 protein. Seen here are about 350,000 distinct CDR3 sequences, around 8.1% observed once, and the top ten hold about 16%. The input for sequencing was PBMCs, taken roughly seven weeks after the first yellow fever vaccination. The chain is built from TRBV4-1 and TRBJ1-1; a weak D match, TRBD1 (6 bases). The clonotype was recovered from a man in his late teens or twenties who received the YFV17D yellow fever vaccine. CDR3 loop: CASRRGPMNTEAFF. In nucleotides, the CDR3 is TGCGCCAGCCGGCGGGGGCCTATGAACACTGAAGCTTTCTTT.